The entry that follows covers one TCR beta chain sequence. The target of this receptor is not known. Base qualities are not at hand, and no much larger clone is one base apart. The data belong to a study of shared clonotypes between healthy human individuals (dated by TCRdb to about 2020). Describing the broader study: Three men and a couple of women, aged 18 to 49 years, made up the cohort. To estimate repertoire size and how much clonotypes are shared between individuals, the study performed deep sequencing of blood TCR repertoires from about five healthy adults. To increase sequencing depth and limit assay-specific biases, TCR repertoire library preparation and sequencing were carried out by different laboratories using diverse techniques. Leukapheresis yielded between about 0.8 and 8.9 billion PBMCs per donor. For each donor, CD4 naive and CD4 memory were each given three plates, CD8 naive was given two plates, and CD8 memory was given one plate. The full study reports these points: Compared with non-shared clonotypes, the clonotypes found in all four sorted-subset donors had higher generation probabilities. Sampling was restricted to blood, and TCR repertoires in tissues likely differ from the TCR repertoires found in blood. About 4.5% of naive CD4, 3.5% of naive CD8, about 2.5% of memory CD4, and approximately 0.4% of memory CD8 clonotypes were shared across several donors. Naive subsets generally had larger estimated clonotype richness than memory subsets. Based on pairwise subsampling, the degree of clonotype sharing among donors was expected to be affected by sequencing depth. Incomplete sequencing was indicated by rarefaction of sorted-subset datasets, despite the large sequencing depth. The small number of donors limited the genetic and exposure-history diversity represented.

The trim is 2 bases for V and 2 bases for J, with a gap of 11 bases between the germline ends. CDR1 MGHRA and CDR2 YSYEKL are derived from the germline V gene. The CDR3 sequence holds 15 residues, the cysteine and phenylalanine included. CDR3 DNA only is kept here, 45 bases in frame from base 1. Donors were healthy HIV-negative adults with no recently reported acute infections or vaccinations. Every donor was a Caucasian adult residing in Nashville, Tennessee, USA. CD8 memory samples were composed of magnetically selected CD45RO+ cells combined with CCR7-negative CD45RA+ effector memory (TemRA) cells. After blood collection by leukapheresis, PBMCs were isolated using Ficoll-Histopaque density gradient centrifugation and then cryopreserved in the vapor phase of liquid nitrogen. Purity and quantity of every magnetically sorted T cell population were checked by analytical flow cytometry. From each sorted fraction, genomic DNA was isolated and quantified by UV absorbance on a Nanodrop 2000c.

Using the deep immunoSEQ assay, TCR CDR3 regions were amplified from genomic DNA by multiplex PCR. Extracted genomic DNA from each cell subset was spread evenly across all wells of several immunoSEQ 96-well plates, with each plate serving as a replicate. For sorted subsets, around 0.2 ug genomic DNA, equal to 30,000 or so T cell genomes, was loaded into each replicate PCR. Purified libraries were quantified with a Qubit 3.0 fluorometer, sized on a Bioanalyzer 2100, and re-quantified with the KAPA Library Quantification kit. Every immunoSEQ 96-well plate was sequenced on a dedicated single-read 150-cycle Illumina NextSeq 550 flow cell. As for the original processing: Because the immunoSEQ output included only junctional sequences and no quality scores, the filtering could not be the same as the filtering used for full-length reads. To assign V/J genes and CDR3, sequences were annotated against IMGT germline references using PyIR, a Python wrapper for IgBLAST v1.9. Reads were filtered out if the reads had weak V/J assignments (E-value above 1e-6), no CDR3, stop codons, out-of-frame junctions, or ambiguous translated residues. V3J clonotypes were defined as sequences sharing the same inferred V gene, J gene, and CDR3 amino acid sequence. To compute the percentage overlap between repertoires, the number of shared unique clonotypes was divided by the size of the smaller repertoire. RTK rarefaction, the Chao1 estimator, and Recon v2.1 estimates of unobserved clonotypes were used to assess repertoire richness. Generation probabilities were computed with OLGA for all TCRbeta clonotypes obtained by the gDNA method from several donors. This immuneACCESS table, as held by TCRdb, lists in-frame sequences with V and J called but not all clones. Of the missing ones, under half trace to an unresolved V gene in checked studies; the others have no known cause. The V and J calls and clone size come from that table; D and trimming were worked out from the DNA. The sample table contains 550,000 to 800,000 clones; only one count was recorded for about 92% of them. The ten largest clones add up to 30% to 35% of the sample.

The sequence links TRBV4-1 to TRBJ2-3; the D element could tentatively be TRBD1 or TRBD2, as 5 bases agree for each. The source material was memory CD8+ T cells from PBMCs. This specimen's cell subset or site label, interpreted: CD45RO+ cells pooled with CCR7-negative TemRA cells. The sequence was collected from a man aged 18 to 30 in good health. Some clones in this sample may be carry-over from other donors' samples. The DNA is as follows: TGCGCCAGCAGCCAATTTGGGGGATTCACAGATACGCAGTATTTT. Its translation is CASSQFGGFTDTQYF.